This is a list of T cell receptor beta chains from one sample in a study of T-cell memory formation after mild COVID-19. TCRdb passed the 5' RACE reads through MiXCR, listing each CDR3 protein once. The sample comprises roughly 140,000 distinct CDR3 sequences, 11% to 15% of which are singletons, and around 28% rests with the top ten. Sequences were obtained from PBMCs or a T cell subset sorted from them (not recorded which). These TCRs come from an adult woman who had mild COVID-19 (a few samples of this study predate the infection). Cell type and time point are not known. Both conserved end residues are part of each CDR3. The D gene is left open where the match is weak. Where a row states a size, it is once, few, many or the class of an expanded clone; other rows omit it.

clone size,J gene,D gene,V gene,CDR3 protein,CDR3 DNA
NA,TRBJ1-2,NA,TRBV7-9,CASSSMDRFYGYTF,TGTGCCAGCAGCTCGATGGACAGATTCTATGGCTACACCTTC
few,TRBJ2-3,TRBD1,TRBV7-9,CASSRDRVADTQYF,TGTGCCAGCAGCCGAGACAGGGTTGCAGATACGCAGTATTTT
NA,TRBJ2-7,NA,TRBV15,CATSQKENTYEQYF,TGTGCCACCTCTCAGAAGGAGAACACCTACGAGCAGTACTTC
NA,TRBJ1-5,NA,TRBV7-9,CASSRSGQPQHF,TGTGCCAGCAGCAGAAGTGGCCAGCCCCAGCATTTT
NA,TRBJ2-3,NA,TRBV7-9,CASRRNPGGTDTQYF,TGTGCCAGCAGGCGAAATCCCGGGGGCACAGATACGCAGTATTTT
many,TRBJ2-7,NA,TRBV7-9,CASSLVSEQYF,TGTGCCAGCAGCTTAGTAAGCGAGCAGTACTTC
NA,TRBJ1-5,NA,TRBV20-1,CSARRTANQPQHF,TGCAGTGCTCGGAGGACAGCTAATCAGCCCCAGCATTTT
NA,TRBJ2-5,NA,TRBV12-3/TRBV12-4,CASSPDRPETQYF,TGTGCCAGCAGTCCCGACAGGCCAGAGACCCAGTACTTC
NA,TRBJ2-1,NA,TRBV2,CASRGYGTSYNEQFF,TGTGCCAGCAGGGGGTACGGCACCTCCTACAATGAGCAGTTCTTC
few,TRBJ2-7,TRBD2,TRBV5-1,CASSPGEGAYEQYF,TGCGCCAGCAGCCCCGGGGAGGGAGCCTACGAGCAGTACTTC
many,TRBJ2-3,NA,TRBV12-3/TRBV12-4,CASRNLMEGRADTQYF,TGTGCCAGCAGAAATCTAATGGAGGGCCGGGCAGATACGCAGTATTTT
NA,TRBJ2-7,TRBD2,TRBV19,CATTGGTSSYEQYF,TGTGCCACGACGGGCGGGACTAGCAGCTACGAGCAGTACTTC
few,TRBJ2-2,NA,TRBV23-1,CASSQSFVRGPGELFF,TGCGCCAGCAGTCAATCCTTCGTTAGGGGTCCCGGGGAGCTGTTTTTT
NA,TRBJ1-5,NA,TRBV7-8,CASSSDSSLNQPQHF,TGTGCCAGCAGCTCGGACAGTAGTCTTAATCAGCCCCAGCATTTT
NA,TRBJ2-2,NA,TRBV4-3,CASSQDGGTGTGELFF,TGCGCCAGCAGCCAAGATGGCGGGACGGGGACCGGGGAGCTGTTTTTT
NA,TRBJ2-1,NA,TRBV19,CASSMAGSSYNEQFF,TGTGCCAGTAGTATGGCGGGCAGCTCCTACAATGAGCAGTTCTTC
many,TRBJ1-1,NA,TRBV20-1,CSAREGERTEAFF,TGCAGTGCTAGAGAGGGGGAGAGAACTGAAGCTTTCTTT
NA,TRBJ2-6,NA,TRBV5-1,CASRPSDFTSSGANVLTF,TGCGCCAGCAGGCCTAGCGATTTTACCTCCTCTGGGGCCAACGTCCTGACTTTC
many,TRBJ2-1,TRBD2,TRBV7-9,CASSMGLALNEQFF,TGTGCCAGCAGTATGGGACTAGCTCTAAATGAGCAGTTCTTC
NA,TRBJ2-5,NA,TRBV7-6,CASSLQGGQETQYF,TGTGCCAGCAGCTTGCAGGGGGGCCAAGAGACCCAGTACTTC
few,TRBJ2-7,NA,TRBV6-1,CASSERGQIYEQYF,TGTGCCAGCAGTGAAAGAGGACAGATCTACGAGCAGTACTTC
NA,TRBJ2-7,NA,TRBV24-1,CATSDGRGLGEQYF,TGTGCCACCAGTGATGGTCGGGGGCTTGGCGAGCAGTACTTC
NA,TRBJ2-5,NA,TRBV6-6,CASSYSSSTKTQYF,TGTGCCAGCAGTTACTCGTCCAGTACCAAGACCCAGTACTTC
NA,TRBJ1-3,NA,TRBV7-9,CASSTVGASDTIYF,TGTGCCAGCAGCACTGTAGGGGCTTCGGACACCATATATTTT
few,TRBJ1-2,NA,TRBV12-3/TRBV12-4,CASREGHLSSYGYTF,TGTGCCAGCAGGGAGGGACATCTGTCGAGTTATGGCTACACCTTC
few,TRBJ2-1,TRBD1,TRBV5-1,CASSAPGQGAVEQFF,TGCGCCAGCAGCGCACCGGGACAGGGGGCGGTTGAGCAGTTCTTC
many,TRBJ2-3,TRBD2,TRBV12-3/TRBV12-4,CASSHSGLAGDTQYF,TGTGCCAGCAGTCATTCAGGACTAGCGGGAGATACGCAGTATTTT
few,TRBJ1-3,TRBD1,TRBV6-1,CASSEPTGRLGNTIYF,TGTGCCAGCAGTGAACCGACAGGGCGCTTAGGAAACACCATATATTTT